A single T cell receptor beta chain is shown here with its context. The conserved phenylalanine or tryptophan normally closing the CDR3 is absent here, so this likely arose from a read error. The data were obtained in a study of CD8+CD57+ T cells in acquired aplastic anemia. V was clipped by 1 base and J by 0 bases, with 10 bases between them. The CDR3 sequence is 15 residues long. Looked up from germline, CDR1 is DFQATT and CDR2 is SNEGSKA (reference sequence). Genomic DNA was employed as the template in profiling TCR beta VDJ and CDR3. TCRdb fed the reads into MiXCR, producing one record per CDR3 protein. The data show around 400,000 distinct CDR3 sequences, 55% to 75% seen once.

Sample: sorted CD4+, CD8+, or CD8+CD57+ T cells (not recorded which) from PBMCs. The chain joins TRBV20-1 to TRBJ1-5, with D perhaps matching TRBD1 (6 bases). The origin of this receptor is a human donor in good health, serving as a control. The CDR3 loop is CSARVGQISNQPQHS. The DNA for the CDR3 is TGCAGTGCTAGAGTAGGACAGATTAGCAATCAGCCCCAGCATTCT.